This TCR beta chain was sequenced for a study of shared clonotypes between healthy human individuals. Study findings and constraints: The rarefaction results pointed to incomplete sorted-subset sequencing despite large depth. Of the naive CD4 clonotypes, roughly 5.2% were shared across several donors. Among the subsets, naive ones generally showed larger estimated richness than memory ones. Compared with clonotypes that all four donors shared, non-shared clonotypes had lower generation probabilities.

CD45RO-negative CD8 cells positively selected for CCR7 made up the naive population, which excluded terminally differentiated effector memory CD45RA+ cells. Trimming took off 0 bases at V and 2 bases at J, with 11 bases between the two ends. There are 15 residues in the CDR3. CDR1 is SQVTM and CDR2 is ANQGSEA in the germline V gene. Sequencing was performed with immunoSEQ multiplex PCR; in TCRdb, only in-frame clones are kept and a portion is missing. The data hold about 2.2 million clones, with 85% to 95% observed a single time. As for this clone: Its specificity is not known.

The chain uses TRBV29-1 and TRBJ1-3; possibly TRBD1 for D (6 bases). The origin of this receptor is a man aged 18-30 years in good health. Some clones in this sample may be carry-over from other donors' samples. Sequenced sample: naive CD8+ T cells from PBMCs. The CDR3 DNA reads TGCAGCGTTGAAGACTTCCAGGGGACTGGAAACACCATATATTTT. Translation gives CSVEDFQGTGNTIYF.